These 5 T cell receptor beta chains were all obtained from the same sample, sequenced in a study of T cell responses to AZD1222 COVID-19 vaccine. The table came from immunoSEQ multiplex PCR; TCRdb's copy has only in-frame clones and leaves some out. The sample shows about 93,000 clones, around 86% of them seen only once. The sample consisted of peripheral blood, taken on day 0 of AZD1222 vaccination. The receptors shown here come from an adult in good health.

The chain uses TRBV18 and TRBJ1-1, with no clear D. Trimming shortened V by 2 bases and J by 5 bases, and 9 bases separated the two germline ends. CDR3 length: 13 amino acids. In germline, CDR1 is KGHSH, CDR2 LQKENI. The CDR3 is CASSPAIDTEAFF. The DNA for the CDR3 is TGTGCCAGCTCACCAGCCATTGATACTGAAGCTTTCTTT.

This clone has just a few counts. The chain employs TRBV9 and TRBJ1-2; tentatively, D is TRBD1 (6 bases). The V gene's germline CDR1 is SGDLS and CDR2 YYNGEE. The CDR3 runs to 13 residues. Trimming removed 7 bases from V and 5 bases from J, with 15 bases in between. In nucleotides, the CDR3 is TGTGCCAGCGGACGGGGGGCAGGGTATGGCTACACCTTC. Its protein is CASGRGAGYGYTF.

This clone was observed a few times. V usage is TRBV6-1 and J usage is TRBJ1-3, with D maybe TRBD1 (5 bases). The CDR3 covers 16 residues. V gave up 0 bases and J gave up 0 bases, with 9 bases separating them. Per germline, CDR1 MNHNS and CDR2 SASEGT. CDR3 in amino acids: CASSEAQGYSGNTIYF. The CDR3 nucleotides are TGTGCCAGCAGTGAAGCCCAGGGTTACTCTGGAAACACCATATATTTT.

The table lists this clone with a count of one. The chain has TRBV12-3 or TRBV12-4 and TRBJ1-2; the match to TRBD1 covers 7 bases. The V and J ends lost 6 bases and 2 bases, in that order; junction bases with no gene match: 3. CDR3 size: 13 residues. This CDR3 is CASRTGYNYGYTF. The DNA of the CDR3 is TGTGCCAGCAGGACAGGGTACAACTATGGCTACACCTTC.

The rearrangement uses TRBV2 and TRBJ2-7; the match to TRBD1 covers 10 bases. The CDR3 runs to 20 residues. The trim removed 0 bases at V and 2 bases at J, leaving 16 bases unmatched. Looked up from germline, CDR1 is SNHLY and CDR2 is FYNNEI. As DNA, the CDR3 is TGTGCCAGCAGTGAAGCTGTAGACAGGGGGCTCCAGCTTTTCACCTACGAGCAGTACTTC. Translated: CASSEAVDRGLQLFTYEQYF.